The 30 T cell receptor beta chains given below trace back to one sample, sequenced in a study of T-cell memory formation after mild COVID-19. TCRdb used MiXCR to reprocess the 5' RACE reads, holding one entry per CDR3 protein. This table has approximately 350,000 distinct CDR3 sequences, 28% appearing once. Input material: PBMCs or a T cell subset sorted from them (not recorded which). These receptors all come from an adult woman who had mild COVID-19 (a few samples of this study predate the infection). Cell type and time point are not known.

The chain carries TRBV4-1 and TRBJ2-2, with D hard to call. Germline V gives CDR1 MGHRA, CDR2 YSYEKL. CDR3 length equals 19 residues. With 2 bases removed from V and 0 bases from J, the gap between germline ends came to 19 bases. The CDR3 DNA reads TGCGCCAGCAGCCAAATAGCCCCAGTGCAGGTTACGAACACCGGGGAGCTGTTTTTT. Residues: CASSQIAPVQVTNTGELFF.

V is TRBV7-2 and J is TRBJ1-2; D is unresolved. Trimming removed 5 bases from V and 2 bases from J, with 15 bases in between. The germline CDR1 and CDR2 sequences are SGHTA and FQGNSA. The CDR3 spans 15 residues. The CDR3: CASSAREGFNYGYTF. The CDR3 nucleotides are TGTGCCAGCAGCGCCCGGGAGGGCTTCAACTATGGCTACACCTTC. Drawing the rest from reference TRBV7-2 and TRBJ1-2, the complete variable domain is GAGVSQSPSNKVTEKGKDVELRCDPISGHTALYWYRQSLGQGLEFLIYFQGNSAPDKSGLPSDRFSAERTGGSVSTLTIQRTQQEDSAVYLCASSAREGFNYGYTFGSGTRLTVV.

The chain couples TRBV5-5 to TRBJ1-1, with 9 bases fitting TRBD1. The CDR3 has 15 residues. With 5 bases clipped from V and 6 bases from J, the junction kept 11 bases outside the gene matches. Germline values: CDR1 SGHKS, CDR2 YYEKEE (reference sequence). The CDR3 sequence: CASRRDRVPFAEAFF. The DNA of the CDR3 is TGTGCCAGCAGACGGGACAGGGTCCCTTTCGCTGAAGCTTTCTTT.

The chain joins TRBV6-2 or TRBV6-3 to TRBJ2-2, with D possibly TRBD2 on 6 matching bases. V lost 7 bases, J lost 1 base, and 13 bases lay in between. This CDR3 comprises 15 residues. The germline V gene encodes CDR1 MNHEY and CDR2 SVGEGT. The CDR3 sequence: CASITAGRNTGELFF. The CDR3 DNA reads TGTGCCAGCATCACGGCGGGGAGGAACACCGGGGAGCTGTTTTTT.

In its sample, this clonotype was seen many times. The chain combines TRBV5-1 with TRBJ1-1; 7 nucleotides agree with TRBD1. CDR1 SGHRS and CDR2 YFSETQ come from the germline V gene. With V trimmed by 7 bases and J by 2 bases, 8 bases remained unmatched. CDR3 length: 14 amino acids. CDR3 loop: CASGRQGANTEAFF. CDR3 sequence (DNA): TGCGCCAGCGGAAGACAGGGAGCAAACACTGAAGCTTTCTTT.

Concerning this clonotype: A junction end diverges from the germline sequence, so it may reflect a read error. The CDR3: CASTQPGQGDSPLHF. In DNA, the CDR3 is TGCGCCAGCACCCAACCGGGACAGGGGGATTCACCCCTCCACTTT. This chain joins TRBV4-1 and TRBJ1-6, with TRBD1 identical over 11 bases. The CDR3 consists of 15 residues. Germline V lookup: CDR1 MGHRA, CDR2 YSYEKL.

The sample holds a few counts of this clonotype. This CDR3 reads CASSSGPQESLGETQYF. The CDR3 coding sequence is TGTGCCAGCAGCTCGGGGCCACAGGAGAGTCTGGGGGAGACCCAGTACTTC. V usage is TRBV7-9 and J usage is TRBJ2-5; D is perhaps TRBD1 or TRBD2 (5 bases each). Germline loops: CDR1 SEHNR, CDR2 FQNEAQ (reference sequence). This CDR3 has 17 amino acids. V was cut by 4 bases and J by 5 bases, with 23 bases left in between. The full variable domain, rest sourced from reference TRBV7-9 and TRBJ2-5, is DTGVSQNPRHKITKRGQNVTFRCDPISEHNRLYWYRQTLGQGPEFLTYFQNEAQLEKSRLLSDRFSAERPKGSFSTLEIQRTEQGDSAMYLCASSSGPQESLGETQYFGPGTRLLVL.

This clonotype was seen a handful of times. The chain employs TRBV5-5 and TRBJ2-7, with D possibly being TRBD1 (6 bases). Germline V CDR1 and CDR2: SGHKS, YYEKEE (reference sequence). Trimming took off 0 bases at V and 2 bases at J, with 9 bases between the two ends. This CDR3 has 14 amino acids. The CDR3 DNA follows: TGTGCCAGCAGCTTGGTTCAGGGGACCTACGAGCAGTACTTC. It encodes CASSLVQGTYEQYF. Using reference TRBV5-5 and TRBJ2-7 for the parts outside the CDR3, the full variable domain is DAGVTQSPTHLIKTRGQQVTLRCSPISGHKSVSWYQQVLGQGPQFIFQYYEKEERGRGNFPDRFSARQFPNYSSELNVNALLLGDSALYLCASSLVQGTYEQYFGPGTRLTVT.

The chain carries TRBV12-3 or TRBV12-4 and TRBJ2-2; 7 bases line up with TRBD2. The V and J ends lost 3 bases and 6 bases, in that order; junction bases with no gene match: 7. The CDR3 sequence is 15 residues long. In DNA form, the CDR3 reads TGTGCCAGCAGTTTGGGTACGGGAGGAGCCGGGGAGCTGTTTTTT. Protein product: CASSLGTGGAGELFF.

V and J are TRBV11-2 and TRBJ2-1; 12 bases align to TRBD1. The germline V gene encodes CDR1 SGHAT and CDR2 FQNNGV. The trim removed 5 bases at V and 13 bases at J, leaving 12 bases unmatched. The CDR3 is made up of 15 amino acids. DNA of the CDR3: TGTGCCAGCAGCCGTGGGACAGGGGGCGCCTCCGATCAGTTCTTC. This gives the protein CASSRGTGGASDQFF. Together with reference TRBV11-2 and TRBJ2-1, the CDR3 gives the full variable domain: EAGVAQSPRYKIIEKRQSVAFWCNPISGHATLYWYQQILGQGPKLLIQFQNNGVVDDSQLPKDRFSAERLKGVDSTLKIQPAKLEDSAVYLCASSRGTGGASDQFFGPGTRLTVL.

The chain links TRBV12-3 or TRBV12-4 to TRBJ2-7, with D perhaps TRBD2 (6 bases). The CDR3 runs 15 residues. The V gene lost 7 bases and the J gene lost 3 bases, with 19 bases spanning the gap. CDR3 region: CASTLDGGIGYEQYF. The CDR3 nucleotides read TGTGCCAGCACCCTCGATGGGGGGATCGGCTACGAGCAGTACTTC.

The chain employs TRBV11-2 and TRBJ2-7, with 9 bases matching TRBD1. The V segment lost 0 bases and the J segment 3 bases; nucleotides outside the gene matches: 9. In germline, CDR1 is SGHAT, CDR2 FQNNGV. The CDR3 is 17 residues long. In DNA form, the CDR3 reads TGTGCCAGCAGCTTAGATTTACCGGGACAGGGCCTCTACGAGCAGTACTTC. Protein product: CASSLDLPGQGLYEQYF.

The chain recombines TRBV5-5 with TRBJ2-5; the match to TRBD1 covers 7 bases. This CDR3 contains 14 residues. V shed 4 bases, J shed 5 bases, and the junction held 8 bases outside the gene matches. Per germline, CDR1 SGHKS and CDR2 YYEKEE (reference sequence). The CDR3 sequence: CASSQRQGWETQYF. As DNA, the CDR3 is TGTGCCAGCAGCCAAAGACAGGGATGGGAGACCCAGTACTTC. Drawing the rest from reference TRBV5-5 and TRBJ2-5, the complete variable domain is DAGVTQSPTHLIKTRGQQVTLRCSPISGHKSVSWYQQVLGQGPQFIFQYYEKEERGRGNFPDRFSARQFPNYSSELNVNALLLGDSALYLCASSQRQGWETQYFGPGTRLLVL.

This clonotype was counted many times. This chain uses TRBV6-6 with TRBJ2-7, with unresolved D. Germline CDR1 MNHNY, CDR2 SVGAGI (reference sequence). The CDR3 runs 14 residues. The V end was cut by 5 bases, the J end by 6 bases, with 17 bases between. Here the CDR3 DNA reads TGTGCCAGCAGTCATGGCACAGCCCTGGTCGAGCAGTACTTC. This sequence encodes CASSHGTALVEQYF.

This clonotype was observed a handful of times. The rearrangement uses TRBV15 and TRBJ2-1; weak D call: TRBD2 (5 bases). There are 12 residues in the CDR3. V lost 2 bases, J lost 6 bases, and 5 bases lay in between. Looked up from germline, CDR1 is LNHNV and CDR2 is YYDKDF (reference sequence). The CDR3 spells CATSRLANEQFF. In DNA form, the CDR3 reads TGTGCCACCAGCAGACTAGCCAATGAGCAGTTCTTC.

This clonotype was observed once. V and J are TRBV28 and TRBJ1-2; maybe TRBD1 (6 bases). Germline assignment: CDR1 MDHEN and CDR2 SYDVKM. Trimming took 5 bases from V and 5 from J, leaving 12 bases between them. The CDR3 extends over 13 amino acids. CDR3 residues: CASSMFGQYGYTF. Written as DNA, the CDR3 is TGTGCCAGCAGTATGTTTGGACAGTATGGCTACACCTTC.

This clonotype has more than one count but fewer than ten. The chain combines TRBV6-5 with TRBJ2-2; either TRBD1 or TRBD2 may supply D (5 bases each). The length of the CDR3 is 13 residues. Trimming pared 2 bases from V and 7 bases from J, leaving 8 bases between. Germline V gene sequence: CDR1 MNHEY, CDR2 SVGAGI. The CDR3 protein is CASSYGGSGELFF. In DNA form, the CDR3 reads TGTGCCAGCAGTTACGGGGGAAGCGGGGAGCTGTTTTTT.

The chain employs TRBV12-3 or TRBV12-4 and TRBJ1-5, with 9 bases lining up with TRBD1. V shed 6 bases and J 7 bases; nucleotides not matched to a gene: 10. This CDR3 comprises 15 residues. DNA for the CDR3: TGTGCCAGCAGAGATTCCGGGACAGGGTACCAGCCCCAGCATTTT. Its translation: CASRDSGTGYQPQHF.

This clonotype showed up just a few times. The V call is TRBV6-5, the J call TRBJ2-2; possibly TRBD1 or TRBD2 for D (5 bases each). V gave up 6 bases and J gave up 4 bases, with 9 bases separating them. The CDR3 has 13 residues. The germline V gene has CDR1 MNHEY and CDR2 SVGAGI. DNA for the CDR3: TGTGCCAGCAGGAATGGGGGCACCGGGGAGCTGTTTTTT. Translation: CASRNGGTGELFF.

This sequence joins TRBV6-9 and TRBJ1-4, with 9 bases that match TRBD1. Germline V lookup: CDR1 MNHGY, CDR2 SVAAGI. V lost 5 bases to trimming and J lost 7 bases; unmatched junction nucleotides: 5. The CDR3 extends over 14 amino acids. CDR3 DNA: TGTGCCAGCAGTCGTACAGGGGGCGGTGAAAAACTGTTTTTT. Protein product: CASSRTGGGEKLFF.

This clonotype was counted a few times. V and J are TRBV6-2 or TRBV6-3 and TRBJ2-1; D is unclear. From germline, CDR1 is MNHEY and CDR2 SVGEGT. Trimming pared 2 bases from V and 6 bases from J, leaving 14 bases between. The CDR3 has 15 residues. The CDR3 here is CASSYDGFVSNEQFF. The DNA of the CDR3 is TGTGCCAGCAGTTACGATGGTTTCGTCTCCAATGAGCAGTTCTTC.

V gene TRBV19 combines with J gene TRBJ2-1; 7 bases match TRBD2. The CDR3 is made up of 16 amino acids. CDR1 LNHDA and CDR2 SQIVND come from the germline V gene (reference sequence). After removal of 3 bases from V and 4 bases from J, the junction contained 9 bases not matched to a gene. CDR3 amino acids: CASSIWGGRGYNEQFF. In DNA, the CDR3 is TGTGCCAGTAGTATCTGGGGGGGTCGTGGATACAATGAGCAGTTCTTC.

This clonotype turned up a few times. This chain uses TRBV15 with TRBJ2-1; the D is unclear. The CDR3 is 18 residues long. V shed 0 bases and J shed 4 bases, with 19 bases lying between them. In germline, CDR1 is LNHNV, CDR2 YYDKDF (reference sequence). The CDR3 DNA reads as TGTGCCACCAGCAGAGATCGGCGCGTCGTCGGTAGGTACAATGAGCAGTTCTTC. Translation: CATSRDRRVVGRYNEQFF.

The chain uses TRBV27 and TRBJ2-4, with unresolved D. Germline CDR1 MNHEY, CDR2 SMNVEV (reference sequence). The CDR3 is 13 amino acids. Trimming took 6 bases from V and 0 from J, leaving 6 bases between them. The CDR3 reads CASRNLAKNIQYF. Written as DNA, the CDR3 is TGTGCCAGCAGGAATTTAGCCAAAAACATTCAGTACTTC.

The V and J genes are TRBV5-1 and TRBJ2-1; a possible D gene is TRBD1 (5 bases). The CDR3 contains 15 residues. Germline CDR1 and CDR2: SGHRS and YFSETQ. The V end was cut by 3 bases, the J end by 4 bases, with 14 bases between. CDR3 DNA sequence: TGCGCCAGCAGCTCGAGACAGAATACTTACAATGAGCAGTTCTTC. It codes for CASSSRQNTYNEQFF.

As DNA, the CDR3 is TGTGCCAGCAGCGTAAATACGGGTTTCTCTGGAAACACCATATATTTT. Translating gives CASSVNTGFSGNTIYF. The chain joins TRBV9 to TRBJ1-3; no definite D call. CDR1 is SGDLS and CDR2 is YYNGEE in the germline V gene. Trimming pared 1 base from V and 0 bases from J, leaving 11 bases between. The CDR3 consists of 16 residues.

The V call is TRBV10-2, the J call TRBJ1-5; the match to TRBD1 covers 7 bases. J gave up 2 bases and V 3 bases, and 1 base lay outside the gene matches. This CDR3 contains 14 residues. Germline values: CDR1 WSHSY, CDR2 SAAADI. The CDR3: CASSDDRGNQPQHF. The CDR3 nucleotides are TGCGCCAGCAGTGACGACAGGGGCAATCAGCCCCAGCATTTT.

Notes on this clonotype: Being one base from a much bigger clone, this may be a read error. The V gene is TRBV12-3 or TRBV12-4, the J gene TRBJ2-1, with D uncertain. V lost 6 bases and J lost 6, with 6 bases in between. The CDR3 totals 11 residues. CDR3 DNA: TGTGCCAGCAGCTTCGCCAATGAGCAGTTCTTC. Translating gives CASSFANEQFF.

The chain has TRBV11-1 and TRBJ2-1, with TRBD2 identical over 9 bases. In germline, CDR1 is SGHAT, CDR2 FQDESV (reference sequence). This CDR3 spans 16 amino acids. Trimming cost V 2 bases and J 8 bases; bases outside gene matches: 10. CDR3 in amino acids: CASSLTSGRPGDEQFF. CDR3 sequence (DNA): TGTGCCAGCAGCTTAACGAGCGGGAGGCCGGGGGATGAGCAGTTCTTC.

This chain's CDR3 is CASSLGTSGFTDTQYF. The CDR3 DNA follows: TGTGCCAGCAGCTTAGGGACTAGCGGCTTCACAGATACGCAGTATTTT. The chain couples TRBV7-6 to TRBJ2-3; TRBD2 aligns across 10 bases. V was pared by 1 base and J by 2 bases, with 3 bases of the junction left unmatched. CDR1 is SGHVS and CDR2 is FNYEAQ in the germline V gene. This CDR3 region has 16 residues.